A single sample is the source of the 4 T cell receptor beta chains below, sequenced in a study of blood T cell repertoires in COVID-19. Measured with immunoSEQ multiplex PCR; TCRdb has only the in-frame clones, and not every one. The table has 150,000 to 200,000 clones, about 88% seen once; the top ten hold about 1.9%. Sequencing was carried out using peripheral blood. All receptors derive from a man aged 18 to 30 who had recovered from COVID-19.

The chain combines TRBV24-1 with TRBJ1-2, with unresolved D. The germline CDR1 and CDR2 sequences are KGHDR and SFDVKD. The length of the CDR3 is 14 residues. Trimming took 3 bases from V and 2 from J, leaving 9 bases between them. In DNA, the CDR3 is TGTGCCACCAGTGATGTTAACGGGAACTATGGCTACACCTTC. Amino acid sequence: CATSDVNGNYGYTF.

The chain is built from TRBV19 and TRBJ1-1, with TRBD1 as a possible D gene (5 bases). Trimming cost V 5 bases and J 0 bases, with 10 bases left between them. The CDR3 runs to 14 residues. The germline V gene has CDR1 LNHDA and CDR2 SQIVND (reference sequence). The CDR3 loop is CASSLGALNTEAFF. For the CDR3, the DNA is TGTGCCAGTAGTTTAGGGGCGTTGAACACTGAAGCTTTCTTT.

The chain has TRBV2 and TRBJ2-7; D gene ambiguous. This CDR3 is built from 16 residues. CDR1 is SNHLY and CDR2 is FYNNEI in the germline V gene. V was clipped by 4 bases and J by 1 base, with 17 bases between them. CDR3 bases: TGTGCCAGCAGTGGATTCCTAGGTTTTTATTCCTACGAGCAGTACTTC. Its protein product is CASSGFLGFYSYEQYF.

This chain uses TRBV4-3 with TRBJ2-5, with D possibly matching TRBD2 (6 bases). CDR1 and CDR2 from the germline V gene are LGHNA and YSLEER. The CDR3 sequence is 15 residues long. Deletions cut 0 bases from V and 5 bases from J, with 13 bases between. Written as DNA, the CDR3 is TGCGCCAGCAGCCAAGATCCCGGGGGAACGGAGACCCAGTACTTC. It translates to CASSQDPGGTETQYF.